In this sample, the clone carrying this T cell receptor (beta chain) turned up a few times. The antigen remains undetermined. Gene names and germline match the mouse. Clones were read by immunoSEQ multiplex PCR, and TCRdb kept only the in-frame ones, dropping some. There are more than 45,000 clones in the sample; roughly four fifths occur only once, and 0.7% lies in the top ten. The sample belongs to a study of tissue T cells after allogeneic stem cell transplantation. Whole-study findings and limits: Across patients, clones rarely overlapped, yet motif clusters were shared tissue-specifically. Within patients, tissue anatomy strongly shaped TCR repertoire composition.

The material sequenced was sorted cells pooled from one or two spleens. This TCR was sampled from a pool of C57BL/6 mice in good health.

The CDR3 loop reads CASSRQGAGEQYF. The sequenced part of the CDR3 DNA is TGTGCCAGCTCTCGACAGGGGGCGGGGGAACAGTAC. The V and J genes are TRBV12-1 and TRBJ2-7; 10 bases align to TRBD1. The read comes to an end 1 residue before the CDR3 does, leaving the germline J gene to fill in the end. In germline, CDR1 is SGHSN, CDR2 HYEKVE. The J segment lost 7 bases and the V segment lost 2 bases, leaving 4 bases of the junction unmatched. CDR3 length: 13 residues.